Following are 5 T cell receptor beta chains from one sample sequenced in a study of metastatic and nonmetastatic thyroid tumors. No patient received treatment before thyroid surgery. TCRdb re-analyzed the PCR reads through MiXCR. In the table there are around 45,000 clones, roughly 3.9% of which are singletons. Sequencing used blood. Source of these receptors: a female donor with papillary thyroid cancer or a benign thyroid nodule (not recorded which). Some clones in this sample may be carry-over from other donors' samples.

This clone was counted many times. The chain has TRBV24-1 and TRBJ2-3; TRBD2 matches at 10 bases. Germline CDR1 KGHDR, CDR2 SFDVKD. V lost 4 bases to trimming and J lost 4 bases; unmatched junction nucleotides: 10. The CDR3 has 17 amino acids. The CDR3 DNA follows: TGTGCCACCAGTGAACCCAGCGGGAGGGCCTTACCAGATACGCAGTATTTT. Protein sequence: CATSEPSGRALPDTQYF.

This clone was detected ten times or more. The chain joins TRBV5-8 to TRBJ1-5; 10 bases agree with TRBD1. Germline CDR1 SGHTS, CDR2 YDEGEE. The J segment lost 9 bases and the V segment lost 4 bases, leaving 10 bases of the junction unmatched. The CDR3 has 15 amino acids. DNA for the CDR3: TGTGCCAGCAGCCCGCCCGGGACAGGGGCAAGGCCCCAGCATTTT. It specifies CASSPPGTGARPQHF.

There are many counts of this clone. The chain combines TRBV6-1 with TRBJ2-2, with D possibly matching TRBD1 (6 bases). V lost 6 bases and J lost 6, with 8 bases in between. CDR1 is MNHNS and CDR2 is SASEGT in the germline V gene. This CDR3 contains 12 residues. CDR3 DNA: TGTGCCAGCAGGTGGACAGCCGGGGAGCTGTTTTTT. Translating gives CASRWTAGELFF.

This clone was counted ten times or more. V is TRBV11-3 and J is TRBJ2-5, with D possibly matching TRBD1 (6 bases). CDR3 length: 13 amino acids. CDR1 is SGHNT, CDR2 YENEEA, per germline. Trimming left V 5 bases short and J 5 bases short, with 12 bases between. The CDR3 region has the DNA TGTGCCAGCAGCCCGACAGGATGGGAGACCCAGTACTTC. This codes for CASSPTGWETQYF.

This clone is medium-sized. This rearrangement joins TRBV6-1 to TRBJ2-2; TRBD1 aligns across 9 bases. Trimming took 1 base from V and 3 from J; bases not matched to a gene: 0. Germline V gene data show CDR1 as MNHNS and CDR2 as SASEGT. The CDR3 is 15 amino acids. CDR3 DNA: TGTGCCAGCAGTGAAGGGACAGGGGACACCGGGGAGCTGTTTTTT. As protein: CASSEGTGDTGELFF.